The rows below give T cell receptor beta chains drawn from one sample of a study of blood T cell repertoires in COVID-19. Using immunoSEQ multiplex PCR, the repertoire was profiled, and TCRdb retains in-frame clones only, with some absent. The repertoire holds over 150,000 clones, with 78% as singletons. The sample consisted of peripheral blood. These TCRs come from an elderly man with acute or convalescent COVID-19. Each CDR3 is given with its conserved first and last residue. The D gene is left open where the match is weak. The listing skips clone size in some rows; elsewhere it reads once, few, many or a size class.

d_call j_call clone_size v_call cdr3_aa cdr3_nt
- TRBJ1-1 - TRBV5-6 CASSLPGTIGLEAFF TGTGCCAGCAGCTTGCCAGGGACTATTGGACTTGAAGCTTTCTTT
- TRBJ2-2 - TRBV5-1 CASSLAAGTNTGELFF TGCGCCAGCAGCTTAGCAGCAGGGACGAACACCGGGGAGCTGTTTTTT
- TRBJ2-1 - TRBV30 CAWSVQHEQFF TGTGCCTGGAGTGTACAACATGAGCAGTTCTTC
- TRBJ1-5 - TRBV5-5 CASSRRESNQPQHF TGTGCCAGCAGCAGGAGGGAAAGCAATCAGCCCCAGCATTTT
TRBD1 TRBJ2-7 - TRBV9 CASSPQTGGPYEQYF TGTGCCAGCAGCCCCCAAACAGGGGGACCCTACGAGCAGTACTTC
TRBD1 TRBJ1-1 - TRBV10-3 CAIRRTGDTEAFF TGTGCCATCAGGCGGACAGGGGATACTGAAGCTTTCTTT
TRBD1 TRBJ2-3 - TRBV6-5 CASSSPGQGGGTQYF TGTGCCAGCAGTTCTCCGGGACAGGGTGGCGGTACGCAGTATTTT
- TRBJ1-5 - TRBV2 CASSASTNQPQHF TGTGCCAGCAGTGCCTCTACGAATCAGCCCCAGCATTTT
- TRBJ1-1 once TRBV9 CASSPPNSLNTEAFF TGTGCCAGCAGCCCACCCAACAGCCTGAACACTGAAGCTTTCTTT
TRBD1 TRBJ2-6 - TRBV5-4 CASSLGGQALSGANVLTF TGTGCCAGCAGCTTGGGGGGACAGGCCCTCTCTGGGGCCAACGTCCTGACTTTC